Presented here are 24 T cell receptor beta chains from one specimen sequenced in a study of cytomegalovirus exposure and HLA in healthy donors. 60 Vbeta and 13 Jbeta primers were used in PCR. TCRdb keeps only in-frame clones here, not all; method: immunoSEQ multiplex PCR. Here the sample spans under 150,000 clones, almost 85% being singletons. Sequences were obtained from PBMCs. All receptors derive from a boy aged 2 to 9 in good health and CMV-seronegative.

This sequence joins TRBV30 and TRBJ2-7, with D possibly matching TRBD2 (6 bases). This CDR3 has 12 residues. From germline, CDR1 is GTSNPN and CDR2 SVGIG (reference sequence). V lost 4 bases and J lost 7, with 14 bases in between. CDR3 loop: CAWMGLNMEQYF. The CDR3 region has the DNA TGTGCCTGGATGGGACTTAATATGGAGCAGTACTTC. Drawing the rest from reference TRBV30 and TRBJ2-7, the complete variable domain is SQTIHQWPATLVQPVGSPLSLECTVEGTSNPNLYWYRQAAGRGLQLLFYSVGIGQISSEVPQNLSASRPQDRQFILSSKKLLLSDSGFYLCAWMGLNMEQYFGPGTRLTVT.

The V and J genes are TRBV10-2 and TRBJ2-2; possibly TRBD2 for D (5 bases). Germline CDR1 reads WSHSY; CDR2 reads SAAADI. The V end was cut by 4 bases, the J end by 4 bases, with 19 bases between. The CDR3 has 17 residues. The CDR3 here is CASSAPQLGVGTGELFF. CDR3 DNA: TGCGCCAGCAGTGCCCCCCAACTAGGCGTGGGCACCGGGGAGCTGTTTTTT.

A remark on this clone: The germline gene is not matched at one end of the junction; a read error may be the cause. V is TRBV7-9 and J is TRBJ2-1; 7 nucleotides agree with TRBD2. Germline V gene data show CDR1 as SEHNR and CDR2 as FQNEAQ (reference sequence). The CDR3 runs to 16 residues. The CDR3 sequence: CSSSLAREFSYNEQFF. CDR3 coding DNA: TGTTCCAGCAGCTTAGCGCGGGAGTTCTCCTACAATGAGCAGTTCTTC. Filled out from reference TRBV7-9 and TRBJ2-1, the complete variable domain reads DTGVSQNPRHKITKRGQNVTFRCDPISEHNRLYWYRQTLGQGPEFLTYFQNEAQLEKSRLLSDRFSAERPKGSFSTLEIQRTEQGDSAMYLCSSSLAREFSYNEQFFGPGTRLTVL.

The gene calls are TRBV27 and TRBJ2-7, with 13 positions matching TRBD2. This CDR3 contains 15 residues. The V gene end was trimmed by 6 bases and the J gene end by 4 bases; junction bases not matched to a gene: 6. Germline-derived CDR1 and CDR2 are MNHEY and SMNVEV (reference sequence). CDR3 sequence reads: CASSQLLAGGYEQYV. CDR3 in DNA: TGTGCCAGCAGCCAGCTACTAGCGGGAGGGTACGAGCAGTACGTC.

The rearrangement joins TRBV25-1 to TRBJ2-5; TRBD1 agrees at 8 bases. From germline, CDR1 is MGHDK and CDR2 SYGVNS. With V trimmed by 4 bases and J by 5 bases, 6 bases remained unmatched. CDR3 length: 14 residues. CDR3 DNA: TGTGCCAGCAGTGGGACAGGGTCTCGGGAGACCCAGTACTTC. Its translation: CASSGTGSRETQYF. The variable domain in full, with the rest retrieved from reference TRBV25-1 and TRBJ2-5, is EADIYQTPRYLVIGTGKKITLECSQTMGHDKMYWYQQDPGMELHLIHYSYGVNSTEKGDLSSESTVSRIRTEHFPLTLESARPSHTSQYLCASSGTGSRETQYFGPGTRLLVL.

This clone was observed a handful of times. One end of the junction varies from germline; a read error may be responsible. The sample contains more than one DNA sequence encoding this CDR3. V is TRBV4-1 and J is TRBJ2-3; 13 nucleotides agree with TRBD2. The V gene's germline CDR1 is MGHRA and CDR2 YSYEKL. This CDR3 region has 16 residues. The DNA for the CDR3 is TGTGCCAGCAGCCAAACTGGACTAGCGGGGGCTGATACGCAGTATTTT. Its translation: CASSQTGLAGADTQYF.

The chain uses TRBV6-4 and TRBJ2-2, with D perhaps TRBD1 (6 bases). The length of the CDR3 is 13 residues. V was trimmed by 4 bases and J by 4 bases, leaving 7 bases between them. The germline CDR1 and CDR2 sequences are MRHNA and SNTAGT. The DNA of the CDR3 is TGTGCCAGCAGTGGACAGGCCACCGGGGAGCTGTTTTTT. Residues: CASSGQATGELFF.

The chain joins TRBV9 to TRBJ1-1; D is unresolved. CDR3 length equals 13 residues. Between the trimmed V and J ends, which lost 0 bases and 4 bases, there was a span of 7 bases. CDR1 is SGDLS, CDR2 YYNGEE, per germline. The CDR3: CASSVASTTEAFF. The CDR3 DNA sequence: TGTGCCAGCAGCGTAGCTAGTACCACTGAAGCTTTCTTT. The entire variable domain, with the rest obtained from reference TRBV9 and TRBJ1-1, is as follows: DSGVTQTPKHLITATGQRVTLRCSPRSGDLSVYWYQQSLDQGLQFLIQYYNGEERAKGNILERFSAQQFPDLHSELNLSSLELGDSALYFCASSVASTTEAFFGQGTRLTVV.

The chain carries TRBV5-1 and TRBJ2-2; the match to TRBD2 covers 8 bases. Germline assignment: CDR1 SGHRS and CDR2 YFSETQ. Trimming took 4 bases from V and 1 from J; bases not matched to a gene: 6. This CDR3 contains 16 residues. CDR3 loop: CASSPTTSGNTGELFF. DNA of the CDR3: TGCGCCAGCAGCCCCACTACTAGCGGGAACACCGGGGAGCTGTTTTTT.

The rearrangement links TRBV5-6 to TRBJ2-5, with D tentatively TRBD1 (6 bases). The germline V gene has CDR1 SGHDT and CDR2 YYEEEE. This CDR3 spans 15 amino acids. V lost 2 bases and J lost 1, with 12 bases in between. The CDR3 loop is CASSFQSGAQETQYF. As DNA, the CDR3 is TGTGCCAGCAGCTTCCAGTCAGGGGCCCAAGAGACCCAGTACTTC. The full variable domain, its missing parts supplied by reference TRBV5-6 and TRBJ2-5, is DAGVTQSPTHLIKTRGQQVTLRCSPKSGHDTVSWYQQALGQGPQFIFQYYEEEERQRGNFPDRFSGHQFPNYSSELNVNALLLGDSALYLCASSFQSGAQETQYFGPGTRLLVL.

CDR3 protein: CAWSRKGIYGYTF. DNA for the CDR3: TGTGCCTGGAGTAGGAAGGGGATCTATGGCTACACCTTC. V gene TRBV30 combines with J gene TRBJ1-2; D may be TRBD1 (5 bases). This CDR3 region has 13 residues. The germline CDR1 and CDR2 sequences are GTSNPN and SVGIG (reference sequence). V lost 2 bases to trimming and J lost 4 bases, with 11 bases between them.

This sequence joins TRBV7-8 and TRBJ1-5; 8 nucleotides line up with TRBD1. Germline-derived CDR1 and CDR2 are SGHVS and FQNEAQ. The CDR3 is 14 residues long. The V gene end was trimmed by 6 bases and the J gene end by 2 bases; junction bases not matched to a gene: 3. DNA for the CDR3: TGTGCCAGCAGTACAGGGGGAGGCAATCAGCCCCAGCATTTT. This codes for CASSTGGGNQPQHF.

The CDR3 DNA sequence: TGTGCCAGCAGCTTGCGGCTGGTCCAGGCCTCTAACACCATATATTTT. Protein product: CASSLRLVQASNTIYF. The V gene is TRBV5-6, the J gene TRBJ1-3, with D unresolved. Germline values: CDR1 SGHDT, CDR2 YYEEEE. Deletions cut 1 base from V and 7 bases from J, with 18 bases between. The CDR3 extends over 16 amino acids.

V is TRBV5-1 and J is TRBJ1-3; no reliable D call. V lost 4 bases to trimming and J lost 8 bases, with 22 bases between them. The CDR3 loop spans 16 amino acids. Germline V gene lookup returns CDR1 SGHRS and CDR2 YFSETQ. CDR3 in DNA: TGCGCCAGCAGCACCTCCGAGGTAACGGCGACGGACACCATATATTTT. It is translated as CASSTSEVTATDTIYF.

The V gene is TRBV6-5, the J gene TRBJ1-3; 7 bases match TRBD1. CDR1 is MNHEY and CDR2 is SVGAGI in the germline V gene. The CDR3 runs 16 residues. V lost 4 bases, J lost 5 bases, and 11 bases stayed unmatched. CDR3 DNA sequence: TGTGCCAGCAGTTTTACAGGGGTTAATGATAGAAACACCATATATTTT. This codes for CASSFTGVNDRNTIYF.

This clone was seen a handful of times. This chain uses TRBV18 with TRBJ1-1, with D possibly TRBD1 on 6 matching bases. Trimming shortened V by 3 bases and J by 4 bases, and 12 bases separated the two germline ends. The CDR3 covers 14 residues. CDR1 and CDR2 (germline): KGHSH, LQKENI. The CDR3: CASSPAGAGTEAFF. The CDR3 DNA reads as TGTGCCAGCTCACCTGCAGGGGCAGGCACTGAAGCTTTCTTT.

This chain uses TRBV11-3 with TRBJ1-1; a possible D gene is TRBD1 (5 bases). The CDR3 spans 13 residues. Deletions cut 5 bases from V and 4 bases from J, with 11 bases between. Germline V gene sequence: CDR1 SGHNT, CDR2 YENEEA. CDR3 DNA: TGTGCCAGCAGCCGGACGGGGGGCACTGAAGCTTTCTTT. It translates to CASSRTGGTEAFF.

The CDR3 DNA reads TGTGCCAGCAGCCGCGAAGACAGGGGTAGCGAGCAGTACTTC. It specifies CASSREDRGSEQYF. The rearrangement links TRBV4-2 to TRBJ2-7, with 8 bases matching TRBD1. This CDR3 is built from 14 residues. Trimming took 4 bases from V and 6 from J; bases not matched to a gene: 8. Germline values: CDR1 LGHNA, CDR2 YNFKEQ.

The chain has TRBV7-9 and TRBJ2-5, with 9 bases aligning to TRBD1. CDR3 length equals 15 residues. The ends lost 3 bases at V and 6 bases at J; junction bases unmatched: 8. Looked up from germline, CDR1 is SEHNR and CDR2 is FQNEAQ (reference sequence). CDR3 sequence reads: CASSLTGTGWQTQYF. The CDR3 DNA reads TGTGCCAGCAGCTTGACCGGGACAGGGTGGCAGACCCAGTACTTC.

In this sample, this clone turned up once. The chain joins TRBV7-3 to TRBJ2-7; no firm D call. Germline V gives CDR1 SGHTA, CDR2 FQGTGA. The CDR3 spans 13 residues. V was shortened by 1 base and J by 6 bases, with 10 bases between the two germline ends. CDR3 sequence reads: CASSLIPGGEQYV. The CDR3 DNA reads TGTGCCAGCAGCTTAATACCGGGTGGCGAGCAGTACGTC.

The rearrangement links TRBV7-9 to TRBJ2-1, with TRBD2 matching over 13 bases. This CDR3 is built from 16 residues. Germline V CDR1 and CDR2: SEHNR, FQNEAQ (reference sequence). J lost 7 bases, V lost 4 bases, and 7 bases had no gene match. The CDR3: CASSSGTSGTSNEQFF. The CDR3 DNA reads TGTGCCAGCAGCTCGGGGACTAGCGGGACTTCAAATGAGCAGTTCTTC.

The rearrangement links TRBV7-2 to TRBJ1-3; 9 bases agree with TRBD1. V lost 5 bases to trimming and J lost 3 bases; unmatched junction nucleotides: 8. This CDR3 has 16 amino acids. Germline V CDR1 and CDR2: SGHTA, FQGNSA. The CDR3 DNA follows: TGTGCCAGCAGCATCTCACAGGGGGCGCGTGGAAACACCATATATTTT. The encoded protein is CASSISQGARGNTIYF.

J is TRBJ2-1 and V is TRBV12-5; TRBD2 aligns across 7 bases. The V gene end was trimmed by 5 bases and the J gene end by 2 bases; junction bases not matched to a gene: 9. The CDR3 extends over 16 amino acids. The germline V gene encodes CDR1 LGHNT and CDR2 FRNRAP. The CDR3: CASGPSAGRPYNEQFF. The CDR3 nucleotides read TGTGCTAGTGGTCCATCAGCGGGGCGGCCCTACAATGAGCAGTTCTTC.

The chain is built from TRBV7-6 and TRBJ2-1; TRBD1 matches at 8 bases. The CDR3 has 12 amino acids. The trim removed 4 bases at V and 7 bases at J, leaving 0 bases unmatched. Germline V gene data show CDR1 as SGHVS and CDR2 as FNYEAQ. The CDR3 loop reads CASSYRGNEQFF. The CDR3 DNA reads TGTGCCAGCAGCTACAGGGGGAATGAGCAGTTCTTC.